This T cell receptor beta chain was obtained from a study of radiotherapy plus CTLA-4 blockade in lung cancer. Whole-study findings and limits: In blood, TCR clones derived from the tumor expanded after radiotherapy plus ipilimumab.

TCRdb keeps only in-frame clones here, not all; method: immunoSEQ multiplex PCR. The table lists 51,000 or so clones, 70% to 90% of them singletons, with 7.8% in the top ten. A word on this clone: The antigen remains undetermined.

The germline V gene encodes CDR1 SGHKS and CDR2 YYEKEE (reference sequence). With 0 bases removed from V and 8 bases from J, the gap between germline ends came to 17 bases. The CDR3 has 16 amino acids. The chain recombines TRBV5-5 with TRBJ1-4, with a weak D call TRBD1 (6 bases). The specimen was peripheral blood, collected from a patient treated with radiotherapy plus ipilimumab. The receptor was derived from a human donor with non-small cell lung cancer whose response to radiotherapy plus ipilimumab could not be evaluated. The CDR3 sequence is CASSLGAGGAREKLFF. As DNA, the CDR3 is TGTGCCAGCAGCTTGGGGGCTGGGGGGGCTAGGGAAAAACTGTTTTTT.